This is a list of T cell receptor beta chains from one sample in a study of shared clonotypes between healthy human individuals. The assay was immunoSEQ multiplex PCR, and TCRdb's table has in-frame clones only and misses some. The sample lists about 1 million clones, approximately 70% occurring once. Material: memory CD4+ T cells sorted from blood. These receptors all come from a man younger than 35 in good health. Both conserved end residues are part of each CDR3. A D gene is named only where the DNA matches it firmly. Size is stated for part of the rows, as once, few or many counts, or as a class when the clone is expanded.

d_call j_call clone_size v_call cdr3_nt cdr3_aa
NA TRBJ1-1 NA TRBV5-1 TGTGCCAGCAGCCTGACTTCAAGGGGGAATGCTGAAGCTTTCTTT CASSLTSRGNAEAFF
NA TRBJ2-7 NA TRBV6-1 TGTGCCAGCACCCGGACAGTTACCTACGAGCAGTACTTC CASTRTVTYEQYF
NA TRBJ2-5 NA TRBV30 TGTGCCTGGAGTGTAAGCGGTTACCAAGAGACCCAGTACTTC CAWSVSGYQETQYF
TRBD1 TRBJ1-1 NA TRBV5-1 TGCGCCAGCAGCTTGGGACAGGGGGCGGAAACTGAAGCTTTCTTT CASSLGQGAETEAFF
NA TRBJ2-3 NA TRBV19 TGTGCCAGTAGTTCCCTGGGAGGGGGGGGAAGCACAGATACGCAGTATTTT CASSSLGGGGSTDTQYF
TRBD1 TRBJ2-1 few TRBV7-6 TGTGCCAGCAGGGGGACAGATTACTACAATGAGCAGTTCTTC CASRGTDYYNEQFF
TRBD2 TRBJ2-5 NA TRBV15 TGTGCCACCAGCAGGGTACCACTAGCGTGGGAGACCCAGTACTTC CATSRVPLAWETQYF
TRBD2 TRBJ2-7 NA TRBV6-1 TGTGCCAGCAGTGGAGGGACTAGCGGGAACCTGGGCGAGCAGTACTTC CASSGGTSGNLGEQYF
TRBD2 TRBJ2-1 NA TRBV13 TGTGCCAGCAGCTTAGCGGGACTAGCGGGAGGGGATGAGCAGTTCTTC CASSLAGLAGGDEQFF
NA TRBJ1-1 few TRBV19 TGTGCCAGTAGCCGGACAGACCAGAGTACTGAAGCTTTCTTT CASSRTDQSTEAFF
TRBD2 TRBJ2-1 NA TRBV11-2 TGTGCCAGCAGCACCCGACTAGCGGGAAAGGACAATGAGCAGTTCTTC CASSTRLAGKDNEQFF
NA TRBJ2-1 NA TRBV5-4 TGTGCCAGCAGCCTGCCGGGGGAGCAGTTCTTC CASSLPGEQFF
NA TRBJ1-4 NA TRBV19 TGTGCCAGTAGTATTTATGACTCAAATGAAAAACTGTTTTTT CASSIYDSNEKLFF
NA TRBJ1-4 once TRBV29-1 TGCAGCGTGGGGGGGCACAGTAATGAAAAACTGTTTTTT CSVGGHSNEKLFF
TRBD2 TRBJ2-3 NA TRBV9 TGTGCCAGCAGCGTCACAAGCGGGGGATCCGTGCGTGGGGATACGCAGTATTTT CASSVTSGGSVRGDTQYF
NA TRBJ2-3 NA TRBV5-1 TGCGCCAGCAGCCTGACAGGCGCTAGCACAGATACGCAGTATTTT CASSLTGASTDTQYF
NA TRBJ1-2 NA TRBV5-1 TGCGCCAGCAGCCCCCGGAGGAAGGATGGCTACACCTTC CASSPRRKDGYTF
NA TRBJ2-3 NA TRBV5-4 TGTGCCATGCAGGGGACTTACACAGATACGCAGTATTTT CAMQGTYTDTQYF
NA TRBJ2-1 many TRBV30 TGTGCCTGGAGTGGGGCGGCCCGCAATGAGCAGTTCTTC CAWSGAARNEQFF
TRBD1 TRBJ2-2 NA TRBV5-1 TGCGCCAGCAGCGGGAGACAGGGGGCGAACACCGGGGAGCTGTTTTTT CASSGRQGANTGELFF
TRBD1 TRBJ1-5 few TRBV28 TGTGCCAGCAGAAGGACAGGGAGGAATCAGCCCCAGCATTTT CASRRTGRNQPQHF
NA TRBJ1-1 NA TRBV5-1 TGCGCCAGCAGCACTTACCCGGGACAAGGGTCTGAAGCTTTCTTT CASSTYPGQGSEAFF
NA TRBJ2-4 NA TRBV2 TGTGCCAGCAGCCTCGACCCGCTAGCCAAAAACATTCAGTACTTC CASSLDPLAKNIQYF
TRBD2 TRBJ2-7 NA TRBV6-6 TGTGCCAGCAGAAGACTAGCGGGGGAACGCGAGCAGTACTTC CASRRLAGEREQYF
NA TRBJ1-4 few TRBV6-1 TGTGCCAGCAGTGGACCGACAGTGCCTAATGAAAAACTGTTTTTT CASSGPTVPNEKLFF
TRBD2 TRBJ2-2 NA TRBV5-4 TGTGCCAGCATGCGGGGAGGGGCGAACGGGGAGCTGTTTTTT CASMRGGANGELFF
TRBD1 TRBJ2-3 NA TRBV29-1 TGCAGCGTCAGAGAGACAGGGTTTAACACAGATACGCAGTATTTT CSVRETGFNTDTQYF
TRBD1 TRBJ2-1 NA TRBV15 TGTGCCACCAGCAGGGGAGACAGGGGAGATGAGCAGTTCTTC CATSRGDRGDEQFF
TRBD1 TRBJ1-2 NA TRBV30 TGTGCCTGGAGCCACGCCGGGACAGGGATGTATGGCTACACCTTC CAWSHAGTGMYGYTF
NA TRBJ2-3 few TRBV6-5 TGTGCCAGCAGGAACTCAGGAGGAGGTACGCAGTATTTT CASRNSGGGTQYF
TRBD2 TRBJ2-1 many TRBV5-1 TGCGCCAGCAGCGAAGGAGGACTAGCGGGGGGAAATGAGCAGTTCTTC CASSEGGLAGGNEQFF
NA TRBJ1-4 NA TRBV18 TGTGCCAGCTCACCACAACGGGTCCCTAATGAAAAACTGTTTTTT CASSPQRVPNEKLFF
NA TRBJ2-7 NA TRBV7-2 TGTGCCAGCAGCTTAAAATCAGGTCAGGCCCCCTACGAGCAGTACTTC CASSLKSGQAPYEQYF
NA TRBJ1-1 NA TRBV5-1 TGCGCCAGCAGTATCGACAGGAGCACTGAAGCTTTCTTT CASSIDRSTEAFF
TRBD2 TRBJ2-1 NA TRBV4-3 TGCGCCAGCAGCCCTTTAGCGGGAGGGTCCAACAATGAGCAGTTCTTC CASSPLAGGSNNEQFF
TRBD2 TRBJ2-7 NA TRBV10-3 TGTGCCATCAGTGATGGTGGCCTAGCGGGCGAGCAGTACTTC CAISDGGLAGEQYF
NA TRBJ2-7 NA TRBV5-1 TGCGCCAGCAGAGCCGGGGCCAGCTCCTACGAGCAGTACTTC CASRAGASSYEQYF
TRBD1 TRBJ1-1 NA TRBV18 TGTGCCAGCTCCGGACAGGGAAGTCACACTGAAGCTTTCTTT CASSGQGSHTEAFF
NA TRBJ2-7 NA TRBV6-6 TGTGCCAGCAGTTACTCGCCACCAGGGGTCTACGAGCAGTACTTC CASSYSPPGVYEQYF
NA TRBJ1-6 NA TRBV5-1 TGCGCCAGCAGCTTGTGGGGGACCCTGAATTCACCCCTCCACTTT CASSLWGTLNSPLHF
TRBD1 TRBJ2-7 NA TRBV7-9 TGTGCCAGCAGCTCCGGACAGGCAATCCCCGAGCAGTACTTC CASSSGQAIPEQYF
NA TRBJ1-2 NA TRBV6-1 TGTGCCAGTGAACGGGGCAGGGACTACACCTTC CASERGRDYTF
NA TRBJ2-2 NA TRBV29-1 TGCAGCGTGCCGACGGTGACGAACACCGGGGAGCTGTTTTTT CSVPTVTNTGELFF
NA TRBJ2-4 NA TRBV7-9 TGTGCCAGCAGCCCAGGCCAAAAACTAGCCAAAAACATTCAGTACTTC CASSPGQKLAKNIQYF
NA TRBJ2-5 NA TRBV5-4 TGTGCCAGCAGCTTGAACCAAGAGACCCAGTACTTC CASSLNQETQYF